This T cell receptor beta chain stems from a study of OX40 agonist ivuxolimab in advanced cancers. Overall study context: People who had prior anti-PD-1, anti-PD-L1 or anti-CTLA-4 therapy could take part, and under 45% had some.

Some clones are missing from TCRdb's copy, which holds only in-frame ones; the method was immunoSEQ multiplex PCR. Found here are roughly 80,000 clones, approximately 89% of them singletons; the top ten hold over 0.35%. This clone has a single count. This specimen consisted of CD4+ or CD8+ T cells sorted from blood, obtained in a trial of the OX40 agonist ivuxolimab. The receptor's source is an adult with an advanced solid tumor such as melanoma, head and neck, liver or kidney cancer.

The CDR3 DNA follows: TGTGCCAGTAGGGGCCCTAGCGGGGGAAACACCGGGGAGCTGTTTTTT. Translated, it gives CASRGPSGGNTGELFF. J is TRBJ2-2 and V is TRBV19; 10 nucleotides align to TRBD2. Trimming cost V 6 bases and J 2 bases; bases outside gene matches: 6. This CDR3 spans 16 amino acids. Per germline, CDR1 LNHDA and CDR2 SQIVND (reference sequence).